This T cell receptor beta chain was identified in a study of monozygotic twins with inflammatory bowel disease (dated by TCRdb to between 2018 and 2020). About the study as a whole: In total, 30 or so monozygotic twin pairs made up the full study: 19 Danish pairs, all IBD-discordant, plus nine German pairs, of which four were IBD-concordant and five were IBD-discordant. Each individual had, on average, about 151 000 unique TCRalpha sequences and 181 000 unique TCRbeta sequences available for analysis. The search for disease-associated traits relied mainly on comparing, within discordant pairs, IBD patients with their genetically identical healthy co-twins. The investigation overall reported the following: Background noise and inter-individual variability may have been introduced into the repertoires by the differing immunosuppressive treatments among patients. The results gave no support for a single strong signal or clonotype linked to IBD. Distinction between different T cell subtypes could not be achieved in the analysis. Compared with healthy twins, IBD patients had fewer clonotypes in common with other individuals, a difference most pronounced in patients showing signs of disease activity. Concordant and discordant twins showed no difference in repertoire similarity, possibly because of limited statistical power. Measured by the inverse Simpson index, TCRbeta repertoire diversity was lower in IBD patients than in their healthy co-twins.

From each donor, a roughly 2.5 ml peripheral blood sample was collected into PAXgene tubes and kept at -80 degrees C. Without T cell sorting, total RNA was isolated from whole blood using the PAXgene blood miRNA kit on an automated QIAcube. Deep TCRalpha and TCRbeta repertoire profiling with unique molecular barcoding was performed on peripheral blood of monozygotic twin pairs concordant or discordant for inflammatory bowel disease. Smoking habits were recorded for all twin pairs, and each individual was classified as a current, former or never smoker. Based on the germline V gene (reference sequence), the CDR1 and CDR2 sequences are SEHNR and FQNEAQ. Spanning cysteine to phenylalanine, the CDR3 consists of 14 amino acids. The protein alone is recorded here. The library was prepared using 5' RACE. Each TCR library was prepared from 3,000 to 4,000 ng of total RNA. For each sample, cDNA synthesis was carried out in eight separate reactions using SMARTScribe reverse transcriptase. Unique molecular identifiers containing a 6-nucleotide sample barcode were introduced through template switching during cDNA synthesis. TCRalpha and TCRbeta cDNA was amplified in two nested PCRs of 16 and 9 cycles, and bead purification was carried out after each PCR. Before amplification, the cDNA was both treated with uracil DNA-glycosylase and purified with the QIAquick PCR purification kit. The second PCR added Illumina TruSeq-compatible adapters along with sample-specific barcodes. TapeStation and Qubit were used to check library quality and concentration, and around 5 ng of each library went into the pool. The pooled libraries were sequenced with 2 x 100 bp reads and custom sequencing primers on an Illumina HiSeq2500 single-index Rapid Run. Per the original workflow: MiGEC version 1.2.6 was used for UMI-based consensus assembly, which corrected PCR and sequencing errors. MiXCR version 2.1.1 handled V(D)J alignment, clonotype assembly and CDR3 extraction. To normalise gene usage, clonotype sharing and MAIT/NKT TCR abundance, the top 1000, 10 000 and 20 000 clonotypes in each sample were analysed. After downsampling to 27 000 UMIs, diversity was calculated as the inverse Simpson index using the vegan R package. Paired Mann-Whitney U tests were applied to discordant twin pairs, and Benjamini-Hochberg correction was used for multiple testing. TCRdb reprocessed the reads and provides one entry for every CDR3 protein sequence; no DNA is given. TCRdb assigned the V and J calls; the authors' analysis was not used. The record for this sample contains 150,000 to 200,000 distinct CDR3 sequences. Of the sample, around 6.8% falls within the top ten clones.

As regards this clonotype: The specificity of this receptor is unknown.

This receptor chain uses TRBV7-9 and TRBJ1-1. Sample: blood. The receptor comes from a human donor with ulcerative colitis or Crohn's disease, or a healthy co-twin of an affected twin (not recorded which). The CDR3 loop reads CASSFSTIGSEAFF.